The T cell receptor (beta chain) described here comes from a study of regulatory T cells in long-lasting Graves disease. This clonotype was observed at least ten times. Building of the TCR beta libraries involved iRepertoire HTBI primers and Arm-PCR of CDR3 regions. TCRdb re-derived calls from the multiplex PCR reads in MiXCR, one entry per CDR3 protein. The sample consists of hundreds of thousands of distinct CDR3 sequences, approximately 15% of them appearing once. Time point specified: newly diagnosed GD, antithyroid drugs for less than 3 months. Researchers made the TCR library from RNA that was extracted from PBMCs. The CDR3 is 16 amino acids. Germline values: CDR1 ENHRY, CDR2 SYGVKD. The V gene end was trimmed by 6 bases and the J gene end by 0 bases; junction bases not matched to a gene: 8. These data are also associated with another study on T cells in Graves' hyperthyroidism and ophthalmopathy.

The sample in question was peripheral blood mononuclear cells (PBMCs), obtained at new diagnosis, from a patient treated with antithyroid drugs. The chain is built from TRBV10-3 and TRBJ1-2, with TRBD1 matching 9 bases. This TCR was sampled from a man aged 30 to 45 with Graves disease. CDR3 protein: CAISVKTGGANYGYTF. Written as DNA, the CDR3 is TGTGCCATCAGCGTAAAGACAGGGGGAGCTAACTATGGCTACACCTTC.